The next 19 T cell receptor beta chains were all read from a single sample in a study of T cell changes during pregnancy in multiple sclerosis. Using immunoSEQ multiplex PCR, the repertoire was profiled, and TCRdb retains in-frame clones only, with some absent. The table records about 69,000 clones, roughly 93% of them present only once. The specimen was peripheral blood, collected in the third trimester of pregnancy. The receptors derive from a female donor with multiple sclerosis, enrolled in a pregnancy study.

This rearrangement joins TRBV5-1 to TRBJ2-6; no reliable D call. Germline lookup yields CDR1 SGHRS and CDR2 YFSETQ. The CDR3 is made up of 15 amino acids. Trimming took 2 bases from V and 0 from J, leaving 6 bases between them. CDR3 bases: TGCGCCAGCAGCTTCTCCCGCTCTGGGGCCAACGTCCTGACTTTC. This gives the protein CASSFSRSGANVLTF.

This clone came up once. The chain carries TRBV27 and TRBJ1-3; tentatively, D is TRBD1 (5 bases). From germline, CDR1 is MNHEY and CDR2 SMNVEV (reference sequence). CDR3 size: 16 residues. The V end was cut by 4 bases, the J end by 4 bases, with 17 bases between. The DNA for the CDR3 is TGTGCCAGCAGTTCGTTCACAGGTGATGACGGAAACACCATATATTTT. This gives the protein CASSSFTGDDGNTIYF.

This rearrangement joins TRBV6-5 to TRBJ1-2, with unresolved D. Deletions cut 0 bases from V and 4 bases from J, with 9 bases between. Germline V gene lookup returns CDR1 MNHEY and CDR2 SVGAGI. There are 14 residues in the CDR3. The CDR3 reads CASSYSPSVYGYTF. The DNA for the CDR3 is TGTGCCAGCAGTTACTCCCCCTCCGTCTATGGCTACACCTTC.

V is TRBV30 and J is TRBJ1-6; 8 nucleotides match TRBD1. The length of the CDR3 is 15 residues. J was trimmed by 6 bases and V by 2 bases; bases with no gene match: 6. Germline V gene sequence: CDR1 GTSNPN, CDR2 SVGIG (reference sequence). CDR3 sequence reads: CAWSTGQGSNSPLHF. The CDR3 nucleotides read TGTGCCTGGAGTACCGGACAGGGATCTAATTCACCCCTCCACTTT.

The chain uses TRBV7-3 and TRBJ2-3, with a weak D call TRBD2 (6 bases). The CDR3 spans 18 residues. Deletions cut 1 base from V and 1 base from J, with 18 bases between. Looked up from germline, CDR1 is SGHTA and CDR2 is FQGTGA. CDR3 residues: CASSLRVGLAGRTDTQYF. CDR3 in DNA: TGTGCCAGCAGCTTAAGGGTGGGACTCGCCGGGCGCACAGATACGCAGTATTTT. Full variable domain (outside the CDR3, taken from reference TRBV7-3 and TRBJ2-3): GAGVSQTPSNKVTEKGKYVELRCDPISGHTALYWYRQSLGQGPEFLIYFQGTGAADDSGLPNDRFFAVRPEGSVSTLKIQRTERGDSAVYLCASSLRVGLAGRTDTQYFGPGTRLTVL.

This sequence joins TRBV10-3 and TRBJ1-1, with D unresolved. This CDR3 has 13 amino acids. V was pared by 6 bases and J by 4 bases, with 12 bases between. From germline, CDR1 is ENHRY and CDR2 SYGVKD. The CDR3 nucleotides read TGTGCCATCAGCGACTGGCTCGGCACTGAAGCTTTCTTT. Translated, it gives CAISDWLGTEAFF.

The chain employs TRBV5-4 and TRBJ1-1; 7 positions agree with TRBD1. Losses at the gene ends were 0 bases for V and 3 bases for J; bases not matched to a gene: 5. There are 15 residues in the CDR3. CDR1 and CDR2 (germline): SGHNT, YYREEE (reference sequence). The CDR3 here is CASSLAGGGDTEAFF. The CDR3 DNA sequence: TGTGCCAGCAGCTTGGCCGGAGGGGGCGACACTGAAGCTTTCTTT.

J is TRBJ2-7 and V is TRBV6-1; D unresolved. Trimming took off 1 base at V and 3 bases at J, with 7 bases between the two ends. The germline V gene has CDR1 MNHNS and CDR2 SASEGT. This CDR3 is built from 13 residues. DNA of the CDR3: TGTGCCAGCAGTGAAGTAGACAACTACGAGCAGTACTTC. Protein: CASSEVDNYEQYF.

This clone was recorded once. The chain employs TRBV5-1 and TRBJ2-5, with D possibly being TRBD1 (5 bases). The CDR3 has 14 amino acids. V was shortened by 1 base and J by 6 bases, with 13 bases between the two germline ends. Germline-derived CDR1 and CDR2 are SGHRS and YFSETQ. The CDR3 nucleotides are TGCGCCAGCAGCTTGTCCCCAGGGTGGCAGACCCAGTACTTC. This gives the protein CASSLSPGWQTQYF.

The chain recombines TRBV28 with TRBJ2-1, with D possibly matching TRBD2 (6 bases). The CDR3 runs to 14 residues. V was shortened by 7 bases and J by 10 bases, with 20 bases between the two germline ends. Germline CDR1 and CDR2: MDHEN and SYDVKM. The CDR3 region has the DNA TGTGCCAGCAATAAGGTGGAGGGCCACAGGGAGCAGTTCTTC. This gives the protein CASNKVEGHREQFF.

J is TRBJ2-7 and V is TRBV2, with D maybe TRBD1 (5 bases). V lost 6 bases, J lost 4 bases, and 10 bases lay in between. The CDR3 spans 12 residues. CDR1 and CDR2 from the germline V gene are SNHLY and FYNNEI. CDR3 coding DNA: TGTGCCAGCAGCTTACAGGCTTACGAGCAGTACTTC. Its translation is CASSLQAYEQYF.

In this sample, this clone turned up once. This chain uses TRBV29-1 with TRBJ2-1; TRBD1 matches 7 bases. Trimming removed 6 bases from V and 4 bases from J; junction bases left unmatched: 6. The CDR3 is made up of 13 amino acids. Per the germline V gene, CDR1 is SQVTM and CDR2 is ANQGSEA. The CDR3 coding sequence is TGCAGCGTCCAGGGGGTCGGGTACAATGAGCAGTTCTTC. The encoded protein is CSVQGVGYNEQFF.

In the case of this clone: This sample includes further DNA sequences coding for the same CDR3. This chain links TRBV28 with TRBJ1-2; weak D call: TRBD1 (6 bases). V was shortened by 3 bases and J by 5 bases, with 10 bases between the two germline ends. CDR1 is MDHEN, CDR2 SYDVKM, per germline. This CDR3 region has 13 residues. CDR3 nucleotides: TGTGCCAGCAGTTTGGGGCAGGGGTATGGCTACACCTTC. Its protein product is CASSLGQGYGYTF.

For the CDR3, the DNA is TGTGCCAGTAGTTTTCGACGGGGGACCTACGAGCAGTACTTC. The encoded protein is CASSFRRGTYEQYF. The rearrangement joins TRBV19 to TRBJ2-7, with D tentatively TRBD2 (6 bases). Trimming took 5 bases from V and 2 from J, leaving 13 bases between them. The germline V gene encodes CDR1 LNHDA and CDR2 SQIVND (reference sequence). The CDR3 loop spans 14 amino acids.

This clone was seen a few times. The V and J genes are TRBV7-9 and TRBJ2-7; 7 bases are a match to TRBD1. The CDR3 is 16 residues long. After removal of 4 bases from V and 0 bases from J, the junction contained 9 bases not matched to a gene. Germline CDR1 SEHNR, CDR2 FQNEAQ (reference sequence). CDR3 in amino acids: CASSSRYRGSSYEQYF. CDR3 bases: TGTGCCAGCAGCTCCAGATACAGGGGAAGCTCCTACGAGCAGTACTTC. Looking up the rest from reference TRBV7-9 and TRBJ2-7 gives the full variable domain: DTGVSQNPRHKITKRGQNVTFRCDPISEHNRLYWYRQTLGQGPEFLTYFQNEAQLEKSRLLSDRFSAERPKGSFSTLEIQRTEQGDSAMYLCASSSRYRGSSYEQYFGPGTRLTVT.

The CDR3 DNA reads as TGCGCCAGCAGCTTGGACCCCCTAGCAATAAGCACAGATACGCAGTATTTT. As protein: CASSLDPLAISTDTQYF. The rearrangement joins TRBV5-1 to TRBJ2-3, with a possible D match to TRBD2 (5 bases). This CDR3 has 17 residues. Germline V gene data show CDR1 as SGHRS and CDR2 as YFSETQ. V gave up 0 bases and J gave up 0 bases, with 14 bases separating them.

V usage is TRBV4-3 and J usage is TRBJ1-3; D not resolved. The germline V gene encodes CDR1 LGHNA and CDR2 YSLEER. The V end was cut by 4 bases, the J end by 3 bases, with 10 bases between. This CDR3 has 14 residues. The CDR3 nucleotides read TGCGCCAGCAGCCCGCGCCACTATGGAAACACCATATATTTT. Translation: CASSPRHYGNTIYF.

The count of this clone is one. This chain uses TRBV5-1 with TRBJ2-5; perhaps TRBD1 as D (5 bases). Germline lookup yields CDR1 SGHRS and CDR2 YFSETQ. The CDR3 loop spans 14 amino acids. V lost 0 bases and J lost 5, with 11 bases in between. The DNA for the CDR3 is TGCGCCAGCAGCTTGGGGGCAGGGCACGAGACCCAGTACTTC. Translation: CASSLGAGHETQYF.

This clone was detected a few times. This sequence joins TRBV6-6 and TRBJ1-5; 8 bases match TRBD1. Germline values: CDR1 MNHNY, CDR2 SVGAGI (reference sequence). The CDR3 consists of 13 residues. Trimming removed 4 bases from V and 6 bases from J; junction bases left unmatched: 2. Written as DNA, the CDR3 is TGTGCCAGCAGTTTCACAGGGGGTCAGCCCCAGCATTTT. The encoded protein is CASSFTGGQPQHF.